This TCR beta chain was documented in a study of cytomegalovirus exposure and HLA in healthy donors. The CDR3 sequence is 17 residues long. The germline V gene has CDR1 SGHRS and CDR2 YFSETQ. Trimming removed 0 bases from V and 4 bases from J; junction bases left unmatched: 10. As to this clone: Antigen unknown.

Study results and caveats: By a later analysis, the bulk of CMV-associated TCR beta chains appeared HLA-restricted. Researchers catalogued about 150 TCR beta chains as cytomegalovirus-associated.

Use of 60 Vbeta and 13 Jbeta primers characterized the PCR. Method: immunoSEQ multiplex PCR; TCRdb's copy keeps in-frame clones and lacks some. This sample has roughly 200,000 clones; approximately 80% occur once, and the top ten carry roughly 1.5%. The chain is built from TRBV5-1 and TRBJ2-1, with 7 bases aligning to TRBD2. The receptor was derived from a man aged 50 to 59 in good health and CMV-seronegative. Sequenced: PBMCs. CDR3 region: CASSLGDYTNPYNEQFF. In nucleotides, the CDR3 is TGCGCCAGCAGCTTGGGGGACTATACGAATCCATACAATGAGCAGTTCTTC.